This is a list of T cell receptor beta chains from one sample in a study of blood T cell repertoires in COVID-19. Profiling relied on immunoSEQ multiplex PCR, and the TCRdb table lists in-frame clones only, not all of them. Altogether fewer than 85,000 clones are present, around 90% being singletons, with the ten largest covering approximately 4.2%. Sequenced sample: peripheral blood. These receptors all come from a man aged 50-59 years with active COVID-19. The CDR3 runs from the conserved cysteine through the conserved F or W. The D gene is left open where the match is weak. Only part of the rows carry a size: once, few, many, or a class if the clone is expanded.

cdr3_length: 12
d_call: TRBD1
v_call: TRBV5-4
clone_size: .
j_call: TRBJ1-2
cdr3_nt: TGTGCCAGCAGCCCCGGACAGGGTAGCTACACCTTC
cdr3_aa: CASSPGQGSYTF

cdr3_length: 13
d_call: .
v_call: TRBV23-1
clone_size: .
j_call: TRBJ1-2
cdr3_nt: TGCGCCAGCAGTCAACCCCGCCTGCGTGGCTACACCTTC
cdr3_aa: CASSQPRLRGYTF

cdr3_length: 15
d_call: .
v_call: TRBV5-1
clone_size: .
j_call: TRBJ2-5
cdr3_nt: TGCGCCAGCAGCCGGCTCGGGGGACCAGGAGAGACCCAGTACTTC
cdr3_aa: CASSRLGGPGETQYF

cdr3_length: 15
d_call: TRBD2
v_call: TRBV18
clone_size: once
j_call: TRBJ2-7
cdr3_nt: TGTGCCAGCTCACCCCGGGGGGGGCTCCCCCACGAGCAGTACTTC
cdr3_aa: CASSPRGGLPHEQYF

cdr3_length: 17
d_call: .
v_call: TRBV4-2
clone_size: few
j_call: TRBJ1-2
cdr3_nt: TGTGCCAGCAGCCAAGCTACTAGGCGGGTGACTAACTATGGCTACACCTTC
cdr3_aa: CASSQATRRVTNYGYTF

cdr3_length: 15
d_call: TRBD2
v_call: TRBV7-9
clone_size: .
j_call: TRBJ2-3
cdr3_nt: TGTGCCAGCAGCTTAGCGGGGGGGAGCACAGATACGCAGTATTTT
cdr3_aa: CASSLAGGSTDTQYF

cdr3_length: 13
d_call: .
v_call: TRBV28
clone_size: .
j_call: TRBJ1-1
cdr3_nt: TGTGCCAGCAGGCCTCTCGGGGGTCCTGAAGCTTTCTTT
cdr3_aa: CASRPLGGPEAFF

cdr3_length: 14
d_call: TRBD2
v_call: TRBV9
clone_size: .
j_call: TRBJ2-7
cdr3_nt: TGTGCCAGCAGCCTGTCTTCGGGGGGGAGCGAGCAGTACTTC
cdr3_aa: CASSLSSGGSEQYF

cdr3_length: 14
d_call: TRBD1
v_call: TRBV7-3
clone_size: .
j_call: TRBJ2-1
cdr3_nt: TGTGCCAGCAGCACCACAGGGGGCCGCAATGAGCAGTTCTTC
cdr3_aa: CASSTTGGRNEQFF

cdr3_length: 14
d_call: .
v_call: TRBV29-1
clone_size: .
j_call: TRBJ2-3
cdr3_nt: TGCAGCGGCGTCGTCCGTAGAAACACAGATACGCAGTATTTT
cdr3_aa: CSGVVRRNTDTQYF

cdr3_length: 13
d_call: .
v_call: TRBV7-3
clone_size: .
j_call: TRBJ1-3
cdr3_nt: TGTGCCAGCAGTTCTATCCCTGGAAACACCATATATTTT
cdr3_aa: CASSSIPGNTIYF

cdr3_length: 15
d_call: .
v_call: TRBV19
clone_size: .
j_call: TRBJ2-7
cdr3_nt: TGTGCCAGTAGTATATCTGGAGGGGACTCCTACGAGCAGTACTTC
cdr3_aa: CASSISGGDSYEQYF

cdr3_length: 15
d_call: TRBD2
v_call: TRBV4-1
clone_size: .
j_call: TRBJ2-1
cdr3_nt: TGCGCCAGCAGTCGACTAGCGGGGGACTACAATGAGCAGTTCTTC
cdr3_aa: CASSRLAGDYNEQFF

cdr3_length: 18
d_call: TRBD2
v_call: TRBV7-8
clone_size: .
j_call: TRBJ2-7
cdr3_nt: TGTGCCAGCAGCCCGCCCCTACTAGCGGGAGGGATTAACTACGAGCAGTACTTC
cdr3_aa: CASSPPLLAGGINYEQYF

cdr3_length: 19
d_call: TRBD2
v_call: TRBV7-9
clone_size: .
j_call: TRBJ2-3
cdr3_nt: TGTGCCAGCAGCTTAGTCCTAGGACTAGCGGGGGGAAGCACAGATACGCAGTATTTT
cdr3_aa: CASSLVLGLAGGSTDTQYF

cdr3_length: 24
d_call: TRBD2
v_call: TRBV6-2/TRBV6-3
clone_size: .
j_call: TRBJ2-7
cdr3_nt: TGTGCCAGCAGCCTGACGACCCCCGTATACCCCGCTGGCGGGAGTTCCTCAGGTATATACGAGCAGTACTTC
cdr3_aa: CASSLTTPVYPAGGSSSGIYEQYF

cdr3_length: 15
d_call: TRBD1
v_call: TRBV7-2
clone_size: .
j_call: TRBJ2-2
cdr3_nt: TGTGCCAGCAGCCGCCGACAGGGAGAGACCGGGGAGCTGTTTTTT
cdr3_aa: CASSRRQGETGELFF

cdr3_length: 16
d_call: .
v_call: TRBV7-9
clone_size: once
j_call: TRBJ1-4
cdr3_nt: TGTGCCAGCAGCGCTGGGGCCGGGACACCGAATGAAAAACTGTTTTTT
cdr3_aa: CASSAGAGTPNEKLFF

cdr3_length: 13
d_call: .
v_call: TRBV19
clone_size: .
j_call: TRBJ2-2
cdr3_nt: TGTGCCAGTAGCGGGGTATTGGCCGGGGAGCTGTTTTTT
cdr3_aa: CASSGVLAGELFF

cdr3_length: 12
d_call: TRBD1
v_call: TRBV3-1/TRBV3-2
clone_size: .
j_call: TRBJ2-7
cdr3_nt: TGTGCCAGCAGCTCCTCAGGGGGCGAGCAGTACTTC
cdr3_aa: CASSSSGGEQYF

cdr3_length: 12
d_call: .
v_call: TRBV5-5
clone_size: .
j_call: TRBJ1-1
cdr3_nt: TGTGCCAGCAGCTTGGAAAATCCGGGAGCTTTCTTT
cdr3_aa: CASSLENPGAFF

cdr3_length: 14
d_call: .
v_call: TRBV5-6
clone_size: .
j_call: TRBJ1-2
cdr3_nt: TGTGCCAGCAGCTTGGCCAGTCCTAACTATGGCTACACCTTC
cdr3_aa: CASSLASPNYGYTF

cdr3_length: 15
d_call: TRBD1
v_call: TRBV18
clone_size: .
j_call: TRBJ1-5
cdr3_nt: TGTGCCAGCTCACCAACACAGGGGTTCAATCAGCCCCAGCATTTT
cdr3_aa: CASSPTQGFNQPQHF

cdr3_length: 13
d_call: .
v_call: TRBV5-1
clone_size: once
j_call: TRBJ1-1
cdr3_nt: TGCGCCAGCAGCTTGGACGGGGGCACTGAAGCTTTCTTT
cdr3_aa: CASSLDGGTEAFF

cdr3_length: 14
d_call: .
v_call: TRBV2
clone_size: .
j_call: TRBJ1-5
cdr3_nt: TGTGCCAGCAGGACGCCCGGGGTGGGTCAGCCCCAGCATTTT
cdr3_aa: CASRTPGVGQPQHF

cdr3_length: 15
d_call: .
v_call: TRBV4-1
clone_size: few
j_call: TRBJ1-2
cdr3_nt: TGCGCCAGCAGCCAACCTACTCGAGCTAACTATGGCTACACCTTC
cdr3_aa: CASSQPTRANYGYTF

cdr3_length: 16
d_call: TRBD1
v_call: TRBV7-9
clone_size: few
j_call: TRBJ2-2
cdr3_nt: TGTGCCAGCAGCTGGACGAGACAGGGTGGCACCGGGGAGCTGTTTTTT
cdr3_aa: CASSWTRQGGTGELFF

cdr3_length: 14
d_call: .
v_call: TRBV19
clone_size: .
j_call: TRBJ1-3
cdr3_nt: TGTGCCAGTACAAATCAGGGCTCTGGAAACACCATATATTTT
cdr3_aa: CASTNQGSGNTIYF

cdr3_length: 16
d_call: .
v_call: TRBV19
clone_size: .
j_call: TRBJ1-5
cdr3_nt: TGTGCCAGTAAAAGGACAGTAAGGGGTAGCAATCAGCCCCAGCATTTT
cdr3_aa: CASKRTVRGSNQPQHF

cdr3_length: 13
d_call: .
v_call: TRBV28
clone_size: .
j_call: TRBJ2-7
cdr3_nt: TGTGCCAGCAGTTTTAAGGGACTCGACGAGCAGTACTTC
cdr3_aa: CASSFKGLDEQYF

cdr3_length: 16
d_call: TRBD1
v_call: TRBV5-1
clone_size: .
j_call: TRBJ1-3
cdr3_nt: TGCGCCAGCAGCTTGGGGGACAGATACTCTGGAAACACCATATATTTT
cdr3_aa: CASSLGDRYSGNTIYF

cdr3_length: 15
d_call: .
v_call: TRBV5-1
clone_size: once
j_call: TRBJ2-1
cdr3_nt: TGCGCCAGCAGCTTGGCGGGACTCCCGGGAGATGAGCAGTTCTTC
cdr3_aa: CASSLAGLPGDEQFF

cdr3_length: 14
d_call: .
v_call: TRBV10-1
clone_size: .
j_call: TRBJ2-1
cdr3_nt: TGCGCCAGCAGTGAGTCGATAACCCGGGATGAGCAGTTCTTC
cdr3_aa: CASSESITRDEQFF

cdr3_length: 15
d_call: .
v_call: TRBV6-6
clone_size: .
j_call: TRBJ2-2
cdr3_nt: TGTGCCAGCAGCCGACAGATAATGAACACCGGGGAGCTGTTTTTT
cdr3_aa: CASSRQIMNTGELFF

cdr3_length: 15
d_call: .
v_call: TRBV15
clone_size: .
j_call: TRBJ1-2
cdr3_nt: TGTGCCACCAGCAGAGATACAGGATTTAGCTATGGCTACACCTTC
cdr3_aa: CATSRDTGFSYGYTF

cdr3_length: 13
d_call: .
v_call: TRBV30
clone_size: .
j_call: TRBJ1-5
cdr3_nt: TGTGCCTGGAGTGTACGGGACAATCAGCCCCAGCATTTT
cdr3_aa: CAWSVRDNQPQHF

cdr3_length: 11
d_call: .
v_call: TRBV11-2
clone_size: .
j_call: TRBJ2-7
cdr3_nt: TGTGCCAGCAGCCAATCCTACGAGCAGTACTTC
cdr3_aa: CASSQSYEQYF